The TCR beta chain under discussion was sequenced for a study of regulatory T cells in long-lasting Graves disease. Study-wide findings and caveats: Among persistent patients, a larger number of public clonotypes were shared (about 3,000) than among newly diagnosed patients (about 1,000).

This clonotype showed up many times. The antigen remains undetermined. In building TCR beta libraries, iRepertoire HTBI primers were used together with Arm-PCR of CDR3 regions. One entry per CDR3 protein, called by TCRdb with MiXCR from the multiplex PCR reads. The table has 450,000 to 600,000 distinct CDR3 sequences, 13% seen once; the top ten hold 8.5% to 10%. The time point here: newly diagnosed GD, antithyroid drugs for less than 3 months. The TCR library used RNA extracted from PBMCs. The ends were cut back, 1 base at V and 2 bases at J, with 12 bases in the middle. From germline, CDR1 is DFQATT and CDR2 SNEGSKA (reference sequence). This CDR3 spans 14 amino acids. The sample was also reused in another study, on T cells in Graves' hyperthyroidism and ophthalmopathy.

This material consisted of peripheral blood mononuclear cells (PBMCs), taken at new diagnosis, from a patient treated with antithyroid drugs. V is TRBV20-1 and J is TRBJ2-7; D is unclear. This receptor was obtained from a young man with Graves disease. This CDR3 is CSARGGGKPYEQYF. CDR3 nucleotide sequence: TGCAGTGCTAGAGGTGGCGGAAAGCCCTACGAGCAGTACTTC.